Shown below are 3 T cell receptor beta chains from a single sample sequenced in a study of blood T cell repertoires in COVID-19. The data were produced by immunoSEQ multiplex PCR, yet TCRdb's version contains in-frame clones alone and is incomplete. The table includes 130,000 or so clones, around four fifths detected once. Material: PBMCs or T cells enriched from blood (not recorded which). The receptors were sampled from a man aged 25-45 years who had recovered from COVID-19.

This sequence joins TRBV5-1 and TRBJ1-4; D may be TRBD1 (5 bases). CDR3 length: 14 residues. Per the germline V gene, CDR1 is SGHRS and CDR2 is YFSETQ. Trimming left V 4 bases short and J 5 bases short, with 12 bases between. This chain's CDR3 is CASSVDGGNEKLFF. DNA of the CDR3: TGCGCCAGCAGCGTGGACGGGGGGAATGAAAAACTGTTTTTT.

The rearrangement links TRBV28 to TRBJ1-4, with 7 positions matching TRBD1. CDR1 and CDR2 (germline): MDHEN, SYDVKM. V shed 6 bases, J shed 3 bases, and the junction held 7 bases outside the gene matches. The CDR3 length is 15 residues. CDR3: CASSRRQGSNEKLFF. The CDR3, as DNA: TGTGCCAGCAGCCGCCGACAGGGCTCTAATGAAAAACTGTTTTTT.

This clone was observed once. The chain is built from TRBV11-2 and TRBJ2-5; D gene ambiguous. The germline V gene has CDR1 SGHAT and CDR2 FQNNGV. There are 14 residues in the CDR3. Trimming shortened V by 0 bases and J by 5 bases, and 10 bases separated the two germline ends. In nucleotides, the CDR3 is TGTGCCAGCAGCTTAGAACTGCCTTCGGAGACCCAGTACTTC. It yields the protein CASSLELPSETQYF.